This T cell receptor beta chain is drawn from a study of T cells in Graves' hyperthyroidism and ophthalmopathy. This clonotype has a handful of counts. TCR beta CDR3 sequences were amplified from RNA transcripts. The HTBI primer set served for first-round RT-PCR of the TCR CDR3. TCRdb re-called the multiplex PCR reads through MiXCR, storing one row per CDR3 protein. The sample lists about 840,000 distinct CDR3 sequences, 38% occurring once. Germline lookup yields CDR1 DFQATT and CDR2 SNEGSKA (reference sequence). With V trimmed by 2 bases and J by 3 bases, 3 bases remained unmatched. This CDR3 is 13 amino acids long.

The sequenced sample consisted of blood. This sequence originates from a man between 18 and 29 years old with Graves' hyperthyroidism. The chain combines TRBV20-1 with TRBJ2-5; 7 bases are a match to TRBD2. CDR3 residues: CSARLAAKETQYF. The DNA for the CDR3 is TGCAGTGCTAGACTAGCGGCAAAAGAGACCCAGTACTTC.